Reported below is one T cell receptor beta chain. CDR3 size: 15 residues. In germline, CDR1 is ENHRY, CDR2 SYGVKD. With 6 bases clipped from V and 3 bases from J, the junction kept 8 bases outside the gene matches. This sample was taken from a study of control samples from healthy donors and cancer patients. Method: immunoSEQ multiplex PCR; TCRdb's copy keeps in-frame clones and lacks some. The table lists over 75,000 clones, approximately 78% of them singletons. The clonotype was recovered from a man in his 60s in good health. The source material was blood. V gene TRBV10-3 combines with J gene TRBJ2-3, with 8 nucleotides matching TRBD2. The CDR3 reads CAISLTGGLTDTQYF. The CDR3 nucleotides read TGTGCCATCAGCCTTACGGGGGGGCTTACAGATACGCAGTATTTT.